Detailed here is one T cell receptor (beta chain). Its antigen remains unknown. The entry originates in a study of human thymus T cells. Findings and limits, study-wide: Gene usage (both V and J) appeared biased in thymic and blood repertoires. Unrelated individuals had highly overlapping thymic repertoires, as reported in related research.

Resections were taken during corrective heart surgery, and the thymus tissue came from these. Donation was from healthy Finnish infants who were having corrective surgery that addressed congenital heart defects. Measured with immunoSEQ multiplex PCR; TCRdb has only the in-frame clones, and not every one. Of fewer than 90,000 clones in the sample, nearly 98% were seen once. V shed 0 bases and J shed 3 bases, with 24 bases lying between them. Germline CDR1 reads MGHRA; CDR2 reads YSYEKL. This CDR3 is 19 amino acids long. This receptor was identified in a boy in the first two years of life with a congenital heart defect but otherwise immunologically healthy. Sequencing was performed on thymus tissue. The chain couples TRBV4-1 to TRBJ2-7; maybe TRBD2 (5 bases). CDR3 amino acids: CASSQELREYPTPYYEQYF. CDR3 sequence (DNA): TGCGCCAGCAGCCAAGAGCTGAGGGAGTACCCCACCCCCTACTACGAGCAGTACTTC.